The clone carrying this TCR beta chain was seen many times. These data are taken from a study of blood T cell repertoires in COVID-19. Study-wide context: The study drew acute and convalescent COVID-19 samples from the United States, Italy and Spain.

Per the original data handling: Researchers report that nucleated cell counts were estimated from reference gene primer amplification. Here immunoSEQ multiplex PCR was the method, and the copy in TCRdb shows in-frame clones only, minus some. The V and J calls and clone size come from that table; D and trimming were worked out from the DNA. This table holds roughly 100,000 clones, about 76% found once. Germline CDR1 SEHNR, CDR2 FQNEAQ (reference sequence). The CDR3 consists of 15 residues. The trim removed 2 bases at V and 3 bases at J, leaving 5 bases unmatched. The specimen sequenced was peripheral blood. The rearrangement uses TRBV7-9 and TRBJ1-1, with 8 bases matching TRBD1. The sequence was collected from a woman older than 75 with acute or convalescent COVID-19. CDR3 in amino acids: CASSLQPGQDTEAFF. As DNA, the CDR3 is TGTGCCAGCAGCTTACAGCCGGGACAGGACACTGAAGCTTTCTTT.